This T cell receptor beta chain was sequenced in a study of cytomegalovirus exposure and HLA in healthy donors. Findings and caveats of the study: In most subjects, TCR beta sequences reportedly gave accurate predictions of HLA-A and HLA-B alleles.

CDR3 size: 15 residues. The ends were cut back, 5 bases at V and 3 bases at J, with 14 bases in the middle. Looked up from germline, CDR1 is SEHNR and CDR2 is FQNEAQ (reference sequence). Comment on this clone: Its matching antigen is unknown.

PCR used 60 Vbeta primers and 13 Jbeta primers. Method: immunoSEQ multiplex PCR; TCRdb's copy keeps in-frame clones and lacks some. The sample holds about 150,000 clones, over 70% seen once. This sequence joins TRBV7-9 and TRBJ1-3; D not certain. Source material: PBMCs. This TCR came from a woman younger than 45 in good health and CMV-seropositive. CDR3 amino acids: CASSPSVGSGNTIYF. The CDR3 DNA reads TGTGCCAGCAGCCCAAGCGTGGGGAGTGGAAACACCATATATTTT.